The clone carrying this T cell receptor beta chain was observed a few times. Its antigen is unidentified. This record comes from a study of T cells after yellow fever vaccination. Study details: The SMART-Seq v4 Ultra Low Input method served to prepare the low-cell-number fractions.

As TCR cDNA was made by 5'RACE template switching, a universal primer site and UMIs were added. TCRdb processed the 5' RACE reads anew with MiXCR; each CDR3 protein has one entry. Of 300,000 or so distinct CDR3 sequences listed, 6.8% are singletons. Overall study results and limits: The CD4 compartment and the CD8 compartment contained a small share of clonotypes in common. The secondary response was weaker but peaked faster, day 5 versus 15.

This TCR came from a man between 18 and 29 years old who received the YFV17D yellow fever vaccine. The specimen comprised PBMCs, sampled about 41 days after the first yellow fever vaccination.

Written as DNA, the CDR3 is TGTGCCAGCAGCCAAGTTAGGCGGGACCACGAGCAGTACTTC. Its translation is CASSQVRRDHEQYF. The chain recombines TRBV14 with TRBJ2-7; weak D call: TRBD2 (6 bases). The CDR3 is 14 residues long. The germline V gene has CDR1 SGHDN and CDR2 FVKESK. V was trimmed by 1 base and J by 5 bases, leaving 12 bases between them. The full variable domain, its missing parts supplied by reference TRBV14 and TRBJ2-7, is EAGVTQFPSHSVIEKGQTVTLRCDPISGHDNLYWYRRVMGKEIKFLLHFVKESKQDESGMPNNRFLAERTGGTYSTLKVQPAELEDSGVYFCASSQVRRDHEQYFGPGTRLTVT.